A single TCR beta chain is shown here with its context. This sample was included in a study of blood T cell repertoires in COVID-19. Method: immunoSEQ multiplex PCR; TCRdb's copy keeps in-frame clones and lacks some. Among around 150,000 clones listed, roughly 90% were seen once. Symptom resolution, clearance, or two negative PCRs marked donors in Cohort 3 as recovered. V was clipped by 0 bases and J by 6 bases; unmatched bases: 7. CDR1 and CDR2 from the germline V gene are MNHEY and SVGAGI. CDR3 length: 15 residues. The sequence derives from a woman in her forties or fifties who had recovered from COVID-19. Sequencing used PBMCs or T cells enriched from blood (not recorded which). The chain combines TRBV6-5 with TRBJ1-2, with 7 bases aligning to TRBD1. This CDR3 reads CASSYSTGQNNGYTF. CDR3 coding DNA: TGTGCCAGCAGTTACTCGACGGGACAGAATAATGGCTACACCTTC.